This paragraph reports one T cell receptor (beta chain). What it binds is unknown. This entry is derived from a study of cytomegalovirus exposure and HLA in healthy donors. Study in general: A prior analysis found 100 million to 140 million unique TCR beta sequences from around 180 million T cells. Among the roughly 430 genotyped donors, more than 70% were placed in the Caucasian-associated ancestry cluster. The study, taken as a whole, reports: TCR sequences were mostly rare, though some public TCRs occurred in many donors.

It was with 60 Vbeta and 13 Jbeta primers that the PCR ran. Clones were sequenced by immunoSEQ multiplex PCR, and TCRdb holds only the in-frame ones, with some missing. The sample has tens of thousands of clones, 7.6% seen once. Donors counted as nominally healthy when sampled, yet unrecorded immune exposures were likely. Germline V CDR1 and CDR2: SQVTM, ANQGSEA. There are 14 residues in the CDR3. The V end lost 5 bases, the J end lost 0 bases, and 12 bases lay between the germline ends. This rearrangement joins TRBV29-1 to TRBJ2-3, with D maybe TRBD2 (7 bases). The sample comprised PBMCs. The TCR comes from a man aged 50 or older in good health and CMV-seronegative. CDR3 coding DNA: TGCAGCGTTCTTCCGGGGGGCAGCACAGATACGCAGTATTTT. It translates to CSVLPGGSTDTQYF.